A selection of T cell receptor beta chains follows, all from one sample in a study of read filtering for tumor transcriptome and immune sequencing. TCRdb reanalysed the reads using MiXCR and keeps one entry per CDR3 protein. The sample yields tens of thousands of distinct CDR3 sequences, 20% to 25% seen once. The sample comprised a population of CD138-negative cells sorted from bone marrow. These receptors originate from a donor at least 40 years old with multiple myeloma. Each CDR3 is given with its conserved first and last residue. The order of the fields is D gene, clone size, J gene, V gene, CDR3 DNA, CDR3 protein. D genes are given only for firm matches. Expanded clones get a size class; other rows say once, few or many, or leave the size out.

TRBD2 | many | TRBJ2-1 | TRBV5-1 | TGCGCCAGCAGCACCGGACTAGCGGGGGGGACCTACAATGAGCAGTTCTTC | CASSTGLAGGTYNEQFF
TRBD2 | few | TRBJ2-5 | TRBV20-1 | TGCAGTGCTACAGGGAGCGGGATCCTCCAAGAGACCCAGTACTTC | CSATGSGILQETQYF
TRBD1 | many | TRBJ1-1 | TRBV11-2 | TGTGCCAGCAGCCCCCAAACAGGGGGTCGCACTGAAGCTTTCTTT | CASSPQTGGRTEAFF
TRBD1 | many | TRBJ2-2 | TRBV29-1 | TGCAGCGGCGGACAGGGAATAAGCGGGGAGCTGTTTTTT | CSGGQGISGELFF
NA | many | TRBJ1-2 | TRBV28 | TGTGCCAGCAGTGACTCGGGGGGAGCGAGGGGCTACACATTC | CASSDSGGARGYTF
TRBD1 | many | TRBJ1-4 | TRBV2 | TGTGCCAGCAGGGGACAGGGGGACTACCAACTGTTTTTT | CASRGQGDYQLFF
TRBD2 | few | TRBJ2-3 | TRBV30 | TGTGCCTGGAGTGTAGCTAGCGGGAGGTCAGATACGCAGTATTTT | CAWSVASGRSDTQYF
TRBD2 | once | TRBJ2-1 | TRBV7-2 | TGTGCCAGCTGCGCTCACGGGAGGGGGTCCTACAATGAGCAGTTCTTC | CASCAHGRGSYNEQFF
TRBD2 | many | TRBJ2-1 | TRBV20-1 | TGCAGTGCTAGAGGTCAGGAGGCTAGCGGGAGTAAGGCGAATGAGCAGTTCTTC | CSARGQEASGSKANEQFF
NA | NA | TRBJ1-5 | TRBV4-1 | TGCGCCAGCAGCCAAGACGGGGTGAATCAGCCCCAGCATTTT | CASSQDGVNQPQHF
TRBD1 | many | TRBJ1-2 | TRBV5-6 | TGTGCCAGCAGCTGGCACGGACAGGGACTCTATGGCTACACCTTC | CASSWHGQGLYGYTF
TRBD1 | few | TRBJ1-5 | TRBV12-3/TRBV12-4 | TGTGCCAGCAGGCCGGGACAGAGGTTTGGCAATCAGCCCCAGCATTTT | CASRPGQRFGNQPQHF
TRBD1 | many | TRBJ2-3 | TRBV28 | TGTGCCAGCCGGACAGGGGGCGCACGCACAGATACGCAGTATTTT | CASRTGGARTDTQYF
TRBD1 | many | TRBJ2-2 | TRBV19 | TGTGCCAGTAGCCGACCGGGACAGGGGAGTCCCGGGGAGCTGTTTTTT | CASSRPGQGSPGELFF
TRBD2 | NA | TRBJ2-7 | TRBV9 | TGTGCCAGCAGCGTAGAGGAGCGGGGGGCCTCCTACGAGCAGTACTTC | CASSVEERGASYEQYF
TRBD2 | many | TRBJ2-2 | TRBV6-1 | TGTGCCAGCACTCTACTAGCGGGAGGAGCTGGCACCGGGGAGCTGTTTTTT | CASTLLAGGAGTGELFF
NA | NA | TRBJ2-1 | TRBV20-1 | TGCAGTGCCAGAACTGGCGGGGCGAACAATGAGCAGTTCTTC | CSARTGGANNEQFF
NA | many | TRBJ1-5 | TRBV7-2 | TGTGCCAGCAGCTTAAATTTGGGGTATCAGCCCCAGCATTTT | CASSLNLGYQPQHF
NA | many | TRBJ1-1 | TRBV19 | TGTGCCAGTAGTGACATGGGAGACAAGAGCGGATTCACTGAAGCTTTCTTT | CASSDMGDKSGFTEAFF
NA | many | TRBJ2-6 | TRBV7-2 | TGTGCCAGCAGCTTAGGGACCATCTCTGGGGCCAACGTCCTGACTTTC | CASSLGTISGANVLTF
NA | many | TRBJ2-3 | TRBV28 | TGTGCCAGCAGCCACCGTCTGCAGTATTTT | CASSHRLQYF
NA | many | TRBJ2-3 | TRBV7-2 | TGTGCCAACCGGGTTGTGGCAGATACGCAGTATTTT | CANRVVADTQYF
NA | many | TRBJ2-3 | TRBV20-1 | TGCAGTGGAGCAGATACGCAGTATTTT | CSGADTQYF
TRBD2 | many | TRBJ2-3 | TRBV29-1 | TGCAGCACCGGGGAGGGCAGCACAGATACGCAGTATTTT | CSTGEGSTDTQYF
TRBD2 | many | TRBJ2-7 | TRBV9 | TGTGCCAGCAGCGCCGCAGGCGGGAGAAGCGACGAGCAGTACTTC | CASSAAGGRSDEQYF
NA | many | TRBJ2-1 | TRBV5-1 | TGCGCCAGCAGCTTGGCGGCAAACAATGAGCAGTTCTTC | CASSLAANNEQFF
NA | many | TRBJ2-2 | TRBV18 | TGTGCCAGCTCACCACTAGCGTCGAACACCGGGGAGCTGTTTTTT | CASSPLASNTGELFF
TRBD2 | many | TRBJ2-1 | TRBV3-1 | TGTGCCAGCAGCCATAGCGGGAGTTCGTATAATGAGCAGTTCTTC | CASSHSGSSYNEQFF
NA | many | TRBJ2-3 | TRBV2 | TGTGCCAGCAGTGAGGACGCCGCAACAGATACGCAGTATTTT | CASSEDAATDTQYF
NA | few | TRBJ1-2 | TRBV3-1 | TGTGCCAGCAGCCATCGGGACACAAGTGACTACACCTTC | CASSHRDTSDYTF
NA | many | TRBJ2-6 | TRBV12-3/TRBV12-4 | TGTGCCAGCAGCCCAATATATTCCGGGGCCAACGTCCTGACTTTC | CASSPIYSGANVLTF
NA | many | TRBJ2-2 | TRBV7-9 | TGTGCCAGCAGCTTATCCGGAGCCTACACCGGGGAGCTGTTTTTT | CASSLSGAYTGELFF
NA | many | TRBJ1-1 | TRBV10-3 | TGTGCCATCAGTGAGACAGGTTGGAACACTGAAGCTTTCTTT | CAISETGWNTEAFF
NA | many | TRBJ2-3 | TRBV12-3/TRBV12-4 | TGTGCCAGCAGTCCCCTAGCGATTCGGGCAGATACGCAGTATTTT | CASSPLAIRADTQYF
TRBD2 | many | TRBJ2-7 | TRBV5-4 | TGTGCCAGCAGCTTAATAGAGCTAGCGGGATACGAGCAGTACTTC | CASSLIELAGYEQYF
TRBD1 | many | TRBJ1-4 | TRBV18 | TGTGCCAGCTCACCCGGACAGGGGGGGGCTAATGAAAAACTGTTTTTT | CASSPGQGGANEKLFF
NA | few | TRBJ2-2 | TRBV4-1 | TGCGCCAGCAGCCAAGCACCAGGGTTTGCCACCGGGGAGCTGTTTTTT | CASSQAPGFATGELFF
NA | many | TRBJ2-7 | TRBV7-3 | TGTGCCAGCAGCCCTCTGGGTAGAGCCTACGAGCAGTACTTC | CASSPLGRAYEQYF
TRBD1 | many | TRBJ2-4 | TRBV12-3/TRBV12-4 | TGTGCCAGCAGAAAAAGGGGGCTTGACATTCAGTACTTC | CASRKRGLDIQYF
NA | many | TRBJ2-2 | TRBV29-1 | TGCAGCGTTGAAGACACAGTAAACACCGGGGAGCTGTTTTTT | CSVEDTVNTGELFF
NA | many | TRBJ2-2 | TRBV11-3 | TGTGCCAGCAGCTTTAGGGGCTTCAGGACCGGGGAGCTGTTTTTT | CASSFRGFRTGELFF
TRBD2 | many | TRBJ2-7 | TRBV7-9 | TGTGCCAGCAGCTTATATCCCTCAGCGGGAGAAGGTGAGCAGTACTTC | CASSLYPSAGEGEQYF
NA | few | TRBJ2-3 | TRBV5-1 | TGCGCCAGCAGCTTGGCCGGGTTGAGTACGCAGTATTTT | CASSLAGLSTQYF
NA | few | TRBJ1-5 | TRBV2 | TGTGCCAGCAGTGAGATTAGGGTCAATCAGCCCCAGCATTTT | CASSEIRVNQPQHF
TRBD2 | NA | TRBJ2-1 | TRBV20-1 | TGCAGTGCTATCCTCCGCGGGAGGGTCTACAATGAGCAGTTCTTC | CSAILRGRVYNEQFF
NA | many | TRBJ2-1 | TRBV28 | TGTGCTAGCAGTTGGGACTCGAGCTCCTACAATGAGCAGCTCTTC | CASSWDSSSYNEQLF
NA | many | TRBJ2-1 | TRBV7-2 | TGTGCCAGCAGCGCAATGGCCTCCAATGAGCAGTTCTTC | CASSAMASNEQFF
NA | many | TRBJ2-3 | TRBV10-1 | TGCGCCAGCAGTGAGGGCCCAGATACGCAGTATTTT | CASSEGPDTQYF
NA | many | TRBJ2-1 | TRBV7-2 | TGTGCCAGCAGCAAAATCCGGGACACTGAGCAGTTCTTC | CASSKIRDTEQFF
TRBD1 | many | TRBJ2-5 | TRBV5-1 | TGCGCCAGCAGCGACAGGGGGCGCTTAGAGACCCAGTACTTC | CASSDRGRLETQYF
NA | many | TRBJ2-5 | TRBV7-9 | TGTGCCAGCAGCGCGGAGACCCAGTACTTC | CASSAETQYF
NA | many | TRBJ2-1 | TRBV28 | TGTGCCAGCAGTTCCATGGACGAGCATCACAATGAGCAGTTCTTC | CASSSMDEHHNEQFF
NA | many | TRBJ1-5 | TRBV20-1 | TGCAGTGCTAGATCGGGGGGCATCACTCAGCCCCAGCATTTT | CSARSGGITQPQHF
TRBD2 | many | TRBJ2-7 | TRBV18 | TGTGCCAGCTCACCCAGCGGGGGGCATTCCTACGAGCAGTACTTC | CASSPSGGHSYEQYF
NA | many | TRBJ1-1 | TRBV7-9 | TGTGCCAGCAGCTTCCAGCTTGAAGCTTTCTTT | CASSFQLEAFF